This TCR beta chain emerged from a study of STAT5B mutations in CD4+ large granular lymphocyte leukemia (dated 2022 in TCRdb). Some background on the complete study: Among the healthy controls, the CDR3 'QG' motif was associated with a particular HLA allele. Flow cytometry performed on FACSCanto II or FACSVerse showed that the purified fractions had more than 95% purity among lymphocytes. The TCRbeta repertoires of CD4+ T-cell large granular lymphocyte leukemia patients were compared with the TCRbeta repertoires of healthy blood donors. The study at large found these results: Compared with healthy CD4+ repertoires, CD4-sorted patient repertoires appeared more clonal, and this difference remained even after the putative leukemic clones were removed. TRBV06-family usage was enriched among the top patient clones (8/27) compared with healthy controls (2/35). The data were not HLA-matched, and the relatively small sample size could explain the higher clonality seen in CD4+ compared with CD8+ T-LGLL. Main leukemic clonotypes were private to each patient, although 20% to 25% of the main leukemic clonotypes were found at low frequency in the non-leukemic repertoires of other patients.

Buffy coats from 37 blood donors, supplied by the Finnish Red Cross blood service, were used as healthy controls. All TCR-sequenced material derived from peripheral blood: patient blood samples and healthy donor buffy coats. Ficoll-Hypaque gradient centrifugation was used to isolate peripheral blood mononuclear cells. Magnetic purification was used to isolate CD4+ cells from the buffy coats of the healthy controls. Genomic DNA was extracted using the Gentra Puregene Cell and Tissue kit, and a Qubit 2.0 fluorometer was used to quantify it. The immunoSEQ assay at survey resolution was used to sequence TCRbeta rearrangements from genomic DNA. The authors processed their data as follows. A lowest detectable productive clonotype frequency of 2.59 x 10-5 was observed in the TCR sequencing data. Only productive TCRbeta rearrangements, meaning sequences that were complete and in-frame, were kept for the analyses. Simpson clonality, calculated in the immunoSEQ Analyzer version 3.0, was used as the measure of sample clonality. Clones were binned by frequency as very rare, small, medium, large (1-20%) or hyperexpanded (>20%). OLGA 1.2.3 estimated generation probabilities, VDJtools produced V-gene circos plots, VDJdb was queried for specificities, and GLIPH identified CDR3 motifs. TCRdb stores this immuneACCESS table with in-frame sequences only. Part of the clones is absent; in the studies checked, under half of the shortfall reflects unresolved V genes, and no reason is known for the rest. That table gives V, J and clone size, and the DNA gave D and trimming. The sample table shows fewer than 45,000 clones, and 81% are seen once. The ten largest clones take up approximately 4% of the sample.

Worth noting for this clone: Which antigen it targets is not known. Base qualities are not at hand, and no much larger clone is one base apart.

For CDR1 and CDR2, the germline V gene lists MNHNS and SASEGT. The CDR3 measures 14 amino acids from cysteine to phenylalanine. Of the read, only the CDR3 DNA is kept; its 42 bases are in frame from base 1. Between the V and J ends, shortened by 2 bases and 6 bases respectively, the junction contains 14 bases. The TCR originated in a human donor in good health. The rearranged chain carries TRBV6-1 and TRBJ2-7; the D gene is perhaps TRBD1 or TRBD2, as each covers 6 bases. Sequencing was performed on CD4+ T cells from blood buffy coats. The nucleotide sequence is given as TGTGCCAGCAGTGAAAAGGGCAGGGGAGGCGAGCAGTACTTC. This gives the protein CASSEKGRGGEQYF.